The source of this T cell receptor (beta chain) is a study of blood T cell repertoires in COVID-19 (TCRdb year 2020). Broadly, across the study: Collaborator samples came from the United States, Italy and Spain and covered acute and convalescent phases of COVID-19. A de-identified subject ID, COVID-19 status, age in years and sex were almost always included in the sample metadata. Subjects who had been exposed to COVID-19, were actively infected with it, or had recovered from it provided the deeply sampled blood TCRbeta repertoires that made up the dataset. Samples were obtained from the ongoing ImmuneRACE study (first 160 participants) and from roughly 1,300 subjects provided by 6 global collaborators. Where available, HLA class I and class II types were taken from metadata supplied by the sample provider and were not determined by assay-based typing. The repertoires were made available in a free public database intended to serve as a resource for research on the immune response to SARS-CoV-2. The prospective study material was composed of cDNA or gDNA derived from T cells, B-cell-depleted T cells, or PBMCs. Overall study results and their limits: How much clinical and demographic metadata was included differed by source and by participant, and the metadata was provided uncurated.

The immunoSEQ Assay, a bias-controlled multiplex PCR, was used to amplify TCRbeta CDR3 regions from genomic DNA. The authors processed their data as follows. The number of nucleated cells in each sample was estimated by amplification of reference gene primers within the assay. To quantify the absolute abundance of each unique TCRbeta CDR3 rearrangement, sequence reads were collapsed and filtered. For each sample, productive Simpson clonality was calculated as the square root of Simpson's diversity index across productive rearrangements. Imported from immuneACCESS, the table was reduced by TCRdb to in-frame sequences with V and J called. These copies leave out some clones; in studies compared against another copy, an unresolved V gene accounts for under half, and the cause of the remainder is not known. From that table come the V and J calls and clone size; the DNA was used to work out D and trimming. Counted in this sample were around 430,000 clones; about 87% of them appeared once. Of the sample, over 10% is held by the ten largest clones.

One collaborating source in Seattle enrolled patients during active infection and followed them longitudinally through the course of disease. Collaborating institutions collected whole blood in K2EDTA tubes following their own protocols. For TCRbeta analysis, collaborator samples were shipped as frozen whole blood, as isolated PBMCs, or as DNA extracted from either sample type. Taken from the germline V gene (reference sequence), the CDR1 and CDR2 loops are LNHDA and SQIVND. From V the trimming removes 7 bases and from J it removes 2 bases, while the gene matches leave 10 bases of the junction unaccounted for. Spanning cysteine to phenylalanine, the CDR3 consists of 16 amino acids. The kept DNA is CDR3 alone, 48 bases in frame from the first base. This clone was detected only a few times. What antigen it recognizes has not been identified. Per-base quality was not reported, and no clone a single base away is much larger than it.

Sequences were obtained from peripheral blood. The sequence came from a woman aged 45-65 years with COVID-19, enrolled during active disease. The rearrangement joined TRBV19 to TRBJ1-5; 8 central nucleotides agree with TRBD1. CDR3 sequence: CASTYSWGQGNQPQHF. At the DNA level, the sequence is TGTGCCAGTACTTACTCATGGGGACAGGGCAATCAGCCCCAGCATTTT.